This T cell receptor beta chain appears in the sequencing data of a study of cytomegalovirus exposure and HLA in healthy donors. Broader study findings: In a later analysis, 16,951 TCR beta sequences were associated with HLA alleles at 0.05 false discovery rate.

The PCR ran on 60 Vbeta and 13 Jbeta primers. Libraries were prepared by immunoSEQ multiplex PCR; TCRdb keeps only in-frame clonotypes and omits some of them. The table lists 60,000 to 75,000 clones. Worth noting for this clone: Its cognate antigen is unknown.

Germline V lookup: CDR1 SEHNR, CDR2 FQNEAQ (reference sequence). The ends were cut back, 4 bases at V and 8 bases at J, with 15 bases in the middle. There are 14 residues in the CDR3. The chain has TRBV7-9 and TRBJ2-1; tentatively, D is TRBD1 (5 bases). The receptor was derived from a female donor in good health and CMV-seropositive. The specimen was PBMCs. The chain's CDR3 is CASSSPGQTDEQFF. CDR3 nucleotide sequence: TGTGCCAGCAGCTCCCCAGGGCAGACAGATGAGCAGTTCTTC.